The clone carrying this T cell receptor beta chain was picked up many times. The data are from a study of CDR3 diversity in severe acne. TCRdb re-called the PCR reads with MiXCR, one entry per CDR3 protein. The sample shows around 85,000 distinct CDR3 sequences, about half of them seen only once. This CDR3 spans 14 amino acids. Trimming left V 5 bases short and J 4 bases short, with 14 bases between. The germline gives CDR1 LNHNV, CDR2 YYDKDF (reference sequence). The sequence derives from a male donor with severe acne vulgaris. Sequencing used blood. The chain employs TRBV15 and TRBJ1-2; D may be TRBD1 (5 bases). The CDR3 coding sequence is TGTGCCACCAGCGAGAGCAGGGTGGCCTATGGCTACACCTTC. Amino acids: CATSESRVAYGYTF.